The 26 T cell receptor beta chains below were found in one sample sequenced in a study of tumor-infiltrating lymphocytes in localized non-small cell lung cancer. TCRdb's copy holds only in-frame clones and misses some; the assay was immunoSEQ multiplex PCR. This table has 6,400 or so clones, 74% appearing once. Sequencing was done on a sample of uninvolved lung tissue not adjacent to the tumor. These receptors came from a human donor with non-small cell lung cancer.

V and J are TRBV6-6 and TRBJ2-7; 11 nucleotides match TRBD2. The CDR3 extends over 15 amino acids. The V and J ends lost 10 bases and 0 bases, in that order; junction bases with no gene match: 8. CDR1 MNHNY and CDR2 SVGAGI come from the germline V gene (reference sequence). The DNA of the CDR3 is TGTGCCATCCGCCCCGGGACTAGCGGCTCCTACGAGCAGTACTTC. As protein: CAIRPGTSGSYEQYF.

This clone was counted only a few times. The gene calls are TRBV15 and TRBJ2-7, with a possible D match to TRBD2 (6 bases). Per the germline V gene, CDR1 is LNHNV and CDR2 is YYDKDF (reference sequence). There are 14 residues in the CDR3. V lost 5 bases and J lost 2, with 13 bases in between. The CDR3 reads CATSRSPGAYEQYF. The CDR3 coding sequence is TGTGCCACCAGCCGCAGTCCGGGGGCCTACGAGCAGTACTTC.

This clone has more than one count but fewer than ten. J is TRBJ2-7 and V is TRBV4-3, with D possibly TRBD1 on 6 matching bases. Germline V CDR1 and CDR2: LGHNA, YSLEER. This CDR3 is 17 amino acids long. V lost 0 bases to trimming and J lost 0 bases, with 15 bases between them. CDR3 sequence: CASSQEAVTGSSYEQYF. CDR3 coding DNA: TGCGCCAGCAGCCAAGAAGCTGTGACAGGCAGCTCCTACGAGCAGTACTTC.

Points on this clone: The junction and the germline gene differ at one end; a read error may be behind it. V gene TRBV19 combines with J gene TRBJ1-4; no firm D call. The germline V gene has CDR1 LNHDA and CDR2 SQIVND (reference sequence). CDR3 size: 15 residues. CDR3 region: CASSISRQVNEKLFF. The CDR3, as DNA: TGTGCCAGTAGTATAAGTCGACAAGTCAATGAAAAATTGTTTTTT.

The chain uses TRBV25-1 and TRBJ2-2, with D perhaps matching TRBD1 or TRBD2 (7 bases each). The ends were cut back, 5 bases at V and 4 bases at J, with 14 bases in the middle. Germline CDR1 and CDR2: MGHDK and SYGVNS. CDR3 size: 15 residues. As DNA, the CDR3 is TGTGCCAGCAGTCCGACAGGGAGGGGCACCGGGGAGCTGTTTTTT. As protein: CASSPTGRGTGELFF.

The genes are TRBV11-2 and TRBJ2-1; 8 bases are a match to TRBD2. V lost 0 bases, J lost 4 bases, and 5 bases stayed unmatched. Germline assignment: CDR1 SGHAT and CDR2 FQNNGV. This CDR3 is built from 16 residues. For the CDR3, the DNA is TGTGCCAGCAGCTTAGACGGGAGGGAGTGGTACAATGAGCAGTTCTTC. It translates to CASSLDGREWYNEQFF.

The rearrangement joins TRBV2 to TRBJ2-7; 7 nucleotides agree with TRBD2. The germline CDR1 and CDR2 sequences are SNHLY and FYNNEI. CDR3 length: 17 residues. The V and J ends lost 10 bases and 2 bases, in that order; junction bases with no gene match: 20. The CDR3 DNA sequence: TGTGCCACCAGAGGACTAGTGAGGCATTCTGATACCTACGAGCAGTACTTC. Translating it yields CATRGLVRHSDTYEQYF.

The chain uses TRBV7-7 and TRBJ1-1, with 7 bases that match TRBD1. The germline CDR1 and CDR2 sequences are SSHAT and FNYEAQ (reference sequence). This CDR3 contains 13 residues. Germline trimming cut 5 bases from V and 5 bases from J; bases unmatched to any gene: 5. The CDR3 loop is CASSRDRETEAFF. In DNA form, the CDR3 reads TGTGCCAGCAGCCGAGACAGGGAGACTGAAGCTTTCTTT.

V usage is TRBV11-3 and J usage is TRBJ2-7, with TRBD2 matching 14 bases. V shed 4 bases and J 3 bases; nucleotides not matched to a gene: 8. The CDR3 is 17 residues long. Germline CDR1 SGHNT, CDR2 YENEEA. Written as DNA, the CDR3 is TGTGCCAGCAGCTCCGGGACTAGCGGGAGATTGGGCTACGAGCAGTACTTC. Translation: CASSSGTSGRLGYEQYF.

CDR3 bases: TGTGCCAGCACCAGGAGGGAGACCCAGTACTTC. Translation: CASTRRETQYF. This chain uses TRBV25-1 with TRBJ2-5; tentative D call: TRBD2 (5 bases). CDR3 length equals 11 residues. Germline V gives CDR1 MGHDK, CDR2 SYGVNS. V shed 7 bases and J shed 5 bases, with 8 bases lying between them.

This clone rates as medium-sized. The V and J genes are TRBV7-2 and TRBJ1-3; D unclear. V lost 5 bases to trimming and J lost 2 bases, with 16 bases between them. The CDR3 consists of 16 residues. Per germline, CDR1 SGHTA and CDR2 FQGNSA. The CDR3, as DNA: TGTGCCAGCAGCCCCCAAACCCTGGGCGCTGGAAACACCATATATTTT. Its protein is CASSPQTLGAGNTIYF.

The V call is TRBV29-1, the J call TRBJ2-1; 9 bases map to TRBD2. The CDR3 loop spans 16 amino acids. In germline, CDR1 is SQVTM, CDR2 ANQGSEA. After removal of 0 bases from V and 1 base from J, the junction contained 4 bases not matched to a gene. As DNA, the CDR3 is TGCAGCGTTGAAGATCTGGCGGGAGGGTCCTACAATGAGCAGTTCTTC. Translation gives CSVEDLAGGSYNEQFF.

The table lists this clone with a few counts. This CDR3 reads CASRPRQALTLDEQFF. In nucleotides, the CDR3 is TGTGCCAGCAGACCCAGACAGGCCCTAACCCTTGATGAGCAGTTCTTC. This chain connects TRBV7-2 to TRBJ2-1; maybe TRBD1 (6 bases). The germline V gene has CDR1 SGHTA and CDR2 FQGNSA. Trimming pared 6 bases from V and 8 bases from J, leaving 23 bases between. The CDR3 is made up of 16 amino acids.

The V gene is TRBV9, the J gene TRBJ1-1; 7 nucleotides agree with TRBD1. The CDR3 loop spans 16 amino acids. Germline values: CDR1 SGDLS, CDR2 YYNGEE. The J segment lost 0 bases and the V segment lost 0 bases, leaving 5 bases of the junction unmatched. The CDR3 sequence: CASSVEGAQMNTEAFF. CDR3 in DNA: TGTGCCAGCAGCGTAGAGGGGGCACAAATGAACACTGAAGCTTTCTTT.

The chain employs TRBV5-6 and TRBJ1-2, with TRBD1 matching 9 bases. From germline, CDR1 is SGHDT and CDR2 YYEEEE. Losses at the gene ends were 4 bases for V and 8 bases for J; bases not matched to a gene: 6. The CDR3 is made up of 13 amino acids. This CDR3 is CASSLQGAKGYTF. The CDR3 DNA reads TGTGCCAGCAGCCTACAGGGGGCAAAAGGCTACACCTTC. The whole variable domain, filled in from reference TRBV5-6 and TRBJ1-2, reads DAGVTQSPTHLIKTRGQQVTLRCSPKSGHDTVSWYQQALGQGPQFIFQYYEEEERQRGNFPDRFSGHQFPNYSSELNVNALLLGDSALYLCASSLQGAKGYTFGSGTRLTVV.

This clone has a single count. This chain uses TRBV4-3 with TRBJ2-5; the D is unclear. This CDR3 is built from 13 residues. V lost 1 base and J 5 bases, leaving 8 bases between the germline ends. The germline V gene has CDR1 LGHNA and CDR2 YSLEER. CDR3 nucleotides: TGCGCCAGCAGCCAAGCCCTCTGGGAGACCCAGTACTTC. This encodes CASSQALWETQYF.

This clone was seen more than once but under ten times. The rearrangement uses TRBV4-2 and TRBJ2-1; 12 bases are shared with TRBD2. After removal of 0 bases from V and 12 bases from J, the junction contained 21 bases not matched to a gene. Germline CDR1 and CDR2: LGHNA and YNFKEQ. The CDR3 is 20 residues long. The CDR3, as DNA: TGTGCCAGCAGCCAAGATGATAGCGCTAGCGGGAGGGCGGGGGGTATATGGCAGTTCTTC. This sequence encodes CASSQDDSASGRAGGIWQFF.

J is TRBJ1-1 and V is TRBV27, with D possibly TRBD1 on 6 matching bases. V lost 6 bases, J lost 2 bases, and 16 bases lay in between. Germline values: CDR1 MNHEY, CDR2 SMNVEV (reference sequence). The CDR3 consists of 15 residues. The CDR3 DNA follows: TGTGCCAGCAGCCAGGACAGAAACAGTAACACTGAAGCTTTCTTT. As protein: CASSQDRNSNTEAFF.

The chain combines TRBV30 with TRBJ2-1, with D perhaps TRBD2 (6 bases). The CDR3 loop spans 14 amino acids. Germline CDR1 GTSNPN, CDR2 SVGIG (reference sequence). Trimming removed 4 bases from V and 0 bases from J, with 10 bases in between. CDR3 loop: CAWNGRTSYNEQFF. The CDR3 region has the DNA TGTGCCTGGAATGGGAGGACCTCCTACAATGAGCAGTTCTTC. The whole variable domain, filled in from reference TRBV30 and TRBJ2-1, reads SQTIHQWPATLVQPVGSPLSLECTVEGTSNPNLYWYRQAAGRGLQLLFYSVGIGQISSEVPQNLSASRPQDRQFILSSKKLLLSDSGFYLCAWNGRTSYNEQFFGPGTRLTVL.

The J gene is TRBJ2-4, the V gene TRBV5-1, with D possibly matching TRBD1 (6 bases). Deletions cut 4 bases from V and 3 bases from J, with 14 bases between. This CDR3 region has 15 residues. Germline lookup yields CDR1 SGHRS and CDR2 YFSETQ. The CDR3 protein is CASSPEQGSKNIQYF. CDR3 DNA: TGCGCCAGCAGCCCCGAACAGGGCAGCAAAAACATTCAGTACTTC. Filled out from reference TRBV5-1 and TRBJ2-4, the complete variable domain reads KAGVTQTPRYLIKTRGQQVTLSCSPISGHRSVSWYQQTPGQGLQFLFEYFSETQRNKGNFPGRFSGRQFSNSRSEMNVSTLELGDSALYLCASSPEQGSKNIQYFGAGTRLSVL.

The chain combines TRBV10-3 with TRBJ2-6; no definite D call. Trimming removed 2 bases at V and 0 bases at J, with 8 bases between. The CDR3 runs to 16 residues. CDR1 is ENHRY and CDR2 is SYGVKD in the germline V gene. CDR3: CAISEPTNSGANVLTF. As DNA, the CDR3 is TGTGCCATCAGTGAGCCCACGAACTCTGGGGCCAACGTCCTGACTTTC.

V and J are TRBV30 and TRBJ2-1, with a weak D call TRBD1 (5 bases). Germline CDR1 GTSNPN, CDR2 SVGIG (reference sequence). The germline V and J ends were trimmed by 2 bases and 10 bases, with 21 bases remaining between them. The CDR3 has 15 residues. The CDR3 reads CAWSSLGIVGLEQFF. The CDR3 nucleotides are TGTGCCTGGAGTTCGCTTGGGATTGTGGGGCTCGAGCAGTTCTTC.

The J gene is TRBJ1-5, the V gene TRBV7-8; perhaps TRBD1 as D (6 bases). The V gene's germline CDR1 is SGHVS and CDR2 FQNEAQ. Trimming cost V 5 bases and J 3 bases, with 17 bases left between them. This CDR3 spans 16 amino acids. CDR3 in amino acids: CASSGGGIKNNQPQHF. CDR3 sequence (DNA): TGTGCCAGCAGCGGAGGGGGGATAAAAAACAATCAGCCCCAGCATTTT.

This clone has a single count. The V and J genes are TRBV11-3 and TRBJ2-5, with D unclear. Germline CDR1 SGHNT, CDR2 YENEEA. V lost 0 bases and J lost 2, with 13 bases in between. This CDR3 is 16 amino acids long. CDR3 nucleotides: TGTGCCAGCAGCTTAGATGGGCCCGATAATCAAGAGACCCAGTACTTC. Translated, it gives CASSLDGPDNQETQYF.

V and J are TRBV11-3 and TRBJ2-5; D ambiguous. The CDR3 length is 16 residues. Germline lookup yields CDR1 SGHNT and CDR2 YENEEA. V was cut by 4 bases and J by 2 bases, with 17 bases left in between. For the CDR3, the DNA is TGTGCCAGCAGCTCATGGCTCGCGGACGTACAAGAGACCCAGTACTTC. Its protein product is CASSSWLADVQETQYF.

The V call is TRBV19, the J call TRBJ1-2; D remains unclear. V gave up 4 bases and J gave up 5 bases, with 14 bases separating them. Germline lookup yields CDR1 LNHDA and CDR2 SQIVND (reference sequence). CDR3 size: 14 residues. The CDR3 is CASSRGEGAYGYTF. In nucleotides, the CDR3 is TGTGCCAGTAGTAGGGGAGAGGGTGCGTATGGCTACACCTTC.